This passage covers 27 T cell receptor beta chains from one sample sequenced in a study of PD-1 blockade in classical Hodgkin lymphoma. Every patient had relapsed following autologous stem cell transplantation, and cohorts differed in brentuximab vedotin exposure. TCRdb keeps only in-frame clones here, not all; method: immunoSEQ multiplex PCR. The sample yields around 66,000 clones, about 70% seen once. The material was peripheral blood mononuclear cells (PBMCs), obtained before the second cycle of nivolumab. These receptors came from a human donor with classical Hodgkin lymphoma.

This sequence joins TRBV11-2 and TRBJ1-2; no definite D call. Germline values: CDR1 SGHAT, CDR2 FQNNGV. V dropped 1 base and J dropped 4 bases, with 7 bases sitting between them. The CDR3 has 13 amino acids. The CDR3 region has the DNA TGTGCCAGCAGCTTAGGAACGGGCTATGGCTACACCTTC. It codes for CASSLGTGYGYTF.

The rearrangement uses TRBV15 and TRBJ2-1; 10 nucleotides align to TRBD2. The V and J ends lost 1 base and 7 bases, in that order; junction bases with no gene match: 4. Germline values: CDR1 LNHNV, CDR2 YYDKDF (reference sequence). This CDR3 is built from 15 residues. The DNA for the CDR3 is TGTGCCACCAGCAGAGGGGCTAGCGGGGGTAATGAGCAGTTCTTC. Encoded protein: CATSRGASGGNEQFF.

Turning to this clone: This sample also contains other DNA sequences that code for the same CDR3. The chain uses TRBV6-1 and TRBJ1-2; D unclear. The CDR3 is 13 residues long. From germline, CDR1 is MNHNS and CDR2 SASEGT. The germline V and J ends were trimmed by 3 bases and 5 bases, with 10 bases remaining between them. CDR3 sequence reads: CASSEGQLYGYTF. CDR3 coding DNA: TGTGCCAGCAGTGAGGGCCAGCTTTATGGCTACACCTTC.

The chain links TRBV6-4 to TRBJ1-2; D remains ambiguous. Germline loops: CDR1 MRHNA, CDR2 SNTAGT. V was clipped by 6 bases and J by 4 bases, with 12 bases between them. The CDR3 is 13 residues long. The chain's CDR3 is CASSPDPSYGYTF. For the CDR3, the DNA is TGTGCCAGCAGCCCCGACCCTTCCTATGGCTACACCTTC.

This clone was seen just once. This chain connects TRBV5-4 to TRBJ2-3; 10 bases map to TRBD2. Germline-derived CDR1 and CDR2 are SGHNT and YYREEE (reference sequence). V lost 4 bases to trimming and J lost 0 bases; unmatched junction nucleotides: 14. The CDR3 sequence is 19 residues long. CDR3 region: CASSKNPSGSLTSTDTQYF. CDR3 DNA: TGTGCCAGCAGCAAAAACCCTAGCGGGAGCCTCACTAGCACAGATACGCAGTATTTT.

The chain combines TRBV9 with TRBJ2-5; the D is unclear. Trimming removed 2 bases from V and 4 bases from J, with 18 bases in between. The CDR3 contains 16 residues. CDR1 and CDR2 from the germline V gene are SGDLS and YYNGEE. CDR3 loop: CASSVGFSPAAETQYF. CDR3 DNA sequence: TGTGCCAGCAGCGTCGGGTTTAGCCCGGCAGCAGAGACCCAGTACTTC.

This chain uses TRBV28 with TRBJ1-5; no clear D gene. The germline V and J ends were trimmed by 4 bases and 0 bases, with 13 bases remaining between them. The CDR3 loop spans 16 amino acids. Germline loops: CDR1 MDHEN, CDR2 SYDVKM. The CDR3 reads CASSSENGYSNQPQHF. CDR3 DNA: TGTGCCAGCAGTTCTGAGAATGGCTATAGCAATCAGCCCCAGCATTTT.

This clone came up once. The genes are TRBV11-2 and TRBJ1-6; 9 bases agree with TRBD1. Germline V gene lookup returns CDR1 SGHAT and CDR2 FQNNGV. The CDR3 is made up of 15 amino acids. V shed 1 base, J shed 9 bases, and the junction held 4 bases outside the gene matches. In DNA form, the CDR3 reads TGTGCCAGCAGCTTAGGCCGGGACAGGGTTTCACCCCTCCACTTT. Its translation: CASSLGRDRVSPLHF.

This clone was detected a few times. The genes are TRBV10-1 and TRBJ2-3; TRBD2 matches 9 bases. The V segment lost 2 bases and the J segment 2 bases; nucleotides outside the gene matches: 2. Germline CDR1 reads WNHNN; CDR2 reads SYGVQD (reference sequence). The CDR3 sequence is 15 residues long. CDR3 DNA: TGCGCCAGCAGTGAGCTAGCGGGAATCACAGATACGCAGTATTTT. It yields the protein CASSELAGITDTQYF.

The chain employs TRBV19 and TRBJ2-5, with D perhaps matching TRBD2 (6 bases). This CDR3 is built from 15 residues. The V end lost 3 bases, the J end lost 4 bases, and 15 bases lay between the germline ends. Germline lookup yields CDR1 LNHDA and CDR2 SQIVND (reference sequence). The DNA of the CDR3 is TGTGCCAGTAGTATTCAACGGGAGTGGGGAGAGACCCAGTACTTC. Translation: CASSIQREWGETQYF.

The chain recombines TRBV19 with TRBJ1-1; no definite D call. CDR3 size: 11 residues. Trimming took off 8 bases at V and 6 bases at J, with 10 bases between the two ends. Germline V lookup: CDR1 LNHDA, CDR2 SQIVND (reference sequence). The CDR3 region is CASGLLSEAFF. In DNA form, the CDR3 reads TGTGCCAGTGGACTACTCTCTGAAGCTTTCTTT.

Only a few counts were recorded for this clone. The genes are TRBV7-9 and TRBJ2-2; D is unclear. V lost 7 bases to trimming and J lost 5 bases, with 11 bases between them. The CDR3 runs to 13 residues. Germline CDR1 is SEHNR and CDR2 is FQNEAQ (reference sequence). CDR3 protein: CASTPSVTGELFF. The CDR3 bases are TGTGCCAGCACCCCCAGCGTGACCGGGGAGCTGTTTTTT.

This clone was seen more than once but under ten times. V and J are TRBV28 and TRBJ1-3; no clear D gene. Trimming stripped 4 bases from V and 5 bases from J, with 12 bases between. CDR1 and CDR2 (germline): MDHEN, SYDVKM. This CDR3 region has 14 residues. DNA for the CDR3: TGTGCCAGCAGTTCGAGGGAGTGGAGAAACACCATATATTTT. Residues: CASSSREWRNTIYF.

V usage is TRBV6-5 and J usage is TRBJ2-7; D is ambiguous. CDR3 size: 13 residues. The germline V gene encodes CDR1 MNHEY and CDR2 SVGAGI. Trimming removed 9 bases from V and 0 bases from J, with 12 bases in between. The CDR3 sequence: CASLAGVSYEQYF. In nucleotides, the CDR3 is TGTGCCAGTCTTGCTGGGGTCTCCTACGAGCAGTACTTC.

This rearrangement joins TRBV9 to TRBJ2-7; D remains ambiguous. The CDR3 contains 13 residues. Trimming removed 2 bases at V and 4 bases at J, with 10 bases between. Germline CDR1 is SGDLS and CDR2 is YYNGEE. The CDR3 DNA follows: TGTGCCAGCAGCGTTTATGACGGGTACGAGCAGTACTTC. This encodes CASSVYDGYEQYF.

The chain is built from TRBV6-5 and TRBJ2-7; 15 bases align to TRBD2. Trimming took 6 bases from V and 6 from J; bases not matched to a gene: 3. Per germline, CDR1 MNHEY and CDR2 SVGAGI. CDR3 length: 14 residues. The CDR3 protein is CASRSGLAGGEQYF. DNA for the CDR3: TGTGCCAGCAGATCGGGACTAGCGGGGGGCGAGCAGTACTTC.

The chain uses TRBV25-1 and TRBJ1-1; D is unresolved. The CDR3 runs to 11 residues. CDR1 is MGHDK, CDR2 SYGVNS, per germline. The V end was cut by 4 bases, the J end by 3 bases, with 3 bases between. Written as DNA, the CDR3 is TGTGCCAGCAGTGTTGACACTGAAGCTTTCTTT. Its protein product is CASSVDTEAFF.

The chain uses TRBV5-4 and TRBJ2-3; TRBD2 matches 7 bases. Germline values: CDR1 SGHNT, CDR2 YYREEE (reference sequence). The J segment lost 1 base and the V segment lost 5 bases, leaving 1 base of the junction unmatched. CDR3 size: 13 residues. The CDR3 loop reads CASSAGGTDTQYF. The CDR3 coding sequence is TGTGCCAGCAGTGCGGGGGGCACAGATACGCAGTATTTT.

The rearrangement links TRBV19 to TRBJ2-7; tentative D call: TRBD1 (5 bases). Germline loops: CDR1 LNHDA, CDR2 SQIVND (reference sequence). Trimming took off 4 bases at V and 2 bases at J, with 18 bases between the two ends. There are 16 residues in the CDR3. The CDR3 DNA sequence: TGTGCCAGTAGTAAATCCCGGCAGGGCACAACCTACGAGCAGTACTTC. This translates into CASSKSRQGTTYEQYF.

The table lists this clone with a few counts. V gene TRBV19 combines with J gene TRBJ2-5; TRBD1 might be the D (5 bases). The V end was cut by 2 bases, the J end by 4 bases, with 11 bases between. Germline V gene sequence: CDR1 LNHDA, CDR2 SQIVND (reference sequence). The CDR3 covers 14 residues. The CDR3 DNA sequence: TGTGCCAGTAGTATATTGCCTAGGGGAGAGACCCAGTACTTC. Its protein product is CASSILPRGETQYF.

This chain joins TRBV7-6 and TRBJ1-2; 8 nucleotides match TRBD1. V was clipped by 5 bases and J by 8 bases; unmatched bases: 10. CDR1 SGHVS and CDR2 FNYEAQ come from the germline V gene. This CDR3 is built from 14 residues. CDR3 nucleotide sequence: TGTGCCAGCAGCCCCGACAGGGGTTGGGGAGGCTACACCTTC. Its protein product is CASSPDRGWGGYTF.

This clone was found a few times. The chain recombines TRBV5-1 with TRBJ2-3, with 12 bases that match TRBD2. The CDR3 spans 18 residues. Germline V CDR1 and CDR2: SGHRS, YFSETQ. V dropped 2 bases and J dropped 0; count of bases not matched to a gene: 7. CDR3 sequence (DNA): TGCGCCAGCAGCTTACTGACTAGCGGGAGCTTGAGCACAGATACGCAGTATTTT. It encodes CASSLLTSGSLSTDTQYF.

The chain combines TRBV6-5 with TRBJ1-5; D remains ambiguous. Germline lookup yields CDR1 MNHEY and CDR2 SVGAGI. V gave up 0 bases and J gave up 5 bases, with 8 bases separating them. This CDR3 region has 14 residues. CDR3 loop: CASSYSGTDQPQHF. The CDR3, as DNA: TGTGCCAGCAGTTACTCCGGCACGGATCAGCCCCAGCATTTT.

V gene TRBV7-9 combines with J gene TRBJ2-1; no reliable D call. V was pared by 3 bases and J by 6 bases, with 9 bases between. The CDR3 totals 13 residues. Germline CDR1 and CDR2: SEHNR and FQNEAQ (reference sequence). CDR3 amino acids: CASSLGVVNEQFF. The CDR3 nucleotides are TGTGCCAGCAGCTTGGGTGTTGTCAATGAGCAGTTCTTC.

The sample holds a few counts of this clone. Other DNA sequences in the same sample also yield this CDR3. The J gene is TRBJ1-2, the V gene TRBV5-1, with 8 bases aligning to TRBD1. This CDR3 is built from 13 residues. Germline V gives CDR1 SGHRS, CDR2 YFSETQ. With 2 bases clipped from V and 4 bases from J, the junction kept 1 base outside the gene matches. Here the CDR3 DNA reads TGCGCCAGCAGCTTACAGGGGGGCTATGGCTACACCTTC. Residues: CASSLQGGYGYTF.

CDR3 amino acids: CASSPQGQSSYGYTF. The CDR3 DNA reads TGCGCCAGCAGTCCCCAGGGACAGAGTTCTTATGGCTACACCTTC. The chain joins TRBV5-1 to TRBJ1-2; 7 bases agree with TRBD1. V shed 5 bases, J shed 5 bases, and the junction held 12 bases outside the gene matches. CDR1 SGHRS and CDR2 YFSETQ come from the germline V gene. The CDR3 runs to 15 residues.

This clone was detected a few times. The DNA of the CDR3 is TGCGCCAGCAGCGTAGAGATCTCCGGGGAGCTGTTTTTT. As protein: CASSVEISGELFF. The chain joins TRBV5-1 to TRBJ2-2; D not resolved. Trimming cost V 4 bases and J 6 bases, with 10 bases left between them. CDR1 is SGHRS, CDR2 YFSETQ, per germline. This CDR3 is 13 amino acids long.